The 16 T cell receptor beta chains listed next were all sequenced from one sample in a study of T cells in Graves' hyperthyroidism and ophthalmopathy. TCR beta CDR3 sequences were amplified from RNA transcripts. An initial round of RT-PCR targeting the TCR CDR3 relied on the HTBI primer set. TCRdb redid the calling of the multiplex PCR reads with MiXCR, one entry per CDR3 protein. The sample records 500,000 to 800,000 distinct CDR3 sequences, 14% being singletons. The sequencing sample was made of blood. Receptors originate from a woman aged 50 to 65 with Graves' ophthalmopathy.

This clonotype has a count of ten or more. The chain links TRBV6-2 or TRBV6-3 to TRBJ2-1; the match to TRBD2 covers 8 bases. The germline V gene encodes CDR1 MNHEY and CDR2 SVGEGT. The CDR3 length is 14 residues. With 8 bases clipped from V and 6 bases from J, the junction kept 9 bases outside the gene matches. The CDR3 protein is CASGSTSGFNEQFF. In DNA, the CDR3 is TGTGCCAGCGGGAGTACTAGCGGCTTCAATGAGCAGTTCTTC.

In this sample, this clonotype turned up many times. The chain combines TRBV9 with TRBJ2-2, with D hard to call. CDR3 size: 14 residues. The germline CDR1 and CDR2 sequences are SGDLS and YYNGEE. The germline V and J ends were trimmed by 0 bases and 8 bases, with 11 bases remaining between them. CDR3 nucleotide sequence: TGTGCCAGCAGCGTAGACGGTTTTGCTGGGGAGCTGTTTTTT. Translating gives CASSVDGFAGELFF.

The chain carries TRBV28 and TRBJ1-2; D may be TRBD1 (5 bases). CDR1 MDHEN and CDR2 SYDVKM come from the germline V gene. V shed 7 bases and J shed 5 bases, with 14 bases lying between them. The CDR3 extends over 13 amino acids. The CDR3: CASMGRVEYGYTF. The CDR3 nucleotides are TGTGCCAGCATGGGCAGGGTTGAATATGGCTACACCTTC.

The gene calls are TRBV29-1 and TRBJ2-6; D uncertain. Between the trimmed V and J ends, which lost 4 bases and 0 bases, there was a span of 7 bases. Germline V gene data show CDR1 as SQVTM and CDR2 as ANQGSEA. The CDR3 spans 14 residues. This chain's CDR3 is CSVATNSGANVLTF. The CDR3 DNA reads TGCAGCGTTGCGACAAACTCTGGGGCCAACGTCCTGACTTTC.

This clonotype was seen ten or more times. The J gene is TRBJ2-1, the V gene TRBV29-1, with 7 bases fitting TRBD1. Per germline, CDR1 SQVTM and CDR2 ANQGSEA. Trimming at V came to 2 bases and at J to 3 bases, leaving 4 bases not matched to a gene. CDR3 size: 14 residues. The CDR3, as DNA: TGCAGCGTTGAAAGGGGGCTAGTCTACAATGAGCAGTTCTTC. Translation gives CSVERGLVYNEQFF.

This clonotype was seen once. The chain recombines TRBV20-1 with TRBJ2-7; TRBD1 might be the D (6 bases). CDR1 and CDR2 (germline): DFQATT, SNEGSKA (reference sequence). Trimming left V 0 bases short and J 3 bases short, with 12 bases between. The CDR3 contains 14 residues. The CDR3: CSARDMTGLYEQYF. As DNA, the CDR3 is TGCAGTGCTAGAGATATGACAGGACTCTACGAGCAGTACTTC.

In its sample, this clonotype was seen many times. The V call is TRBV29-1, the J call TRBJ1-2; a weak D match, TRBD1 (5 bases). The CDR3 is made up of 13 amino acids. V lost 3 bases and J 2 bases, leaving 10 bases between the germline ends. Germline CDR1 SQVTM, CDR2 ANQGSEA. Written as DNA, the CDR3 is TGCAGCGTTGATGTTCCAGGGAACTATGGCTACACCTTC. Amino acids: CSVDVPGNYGYTF.

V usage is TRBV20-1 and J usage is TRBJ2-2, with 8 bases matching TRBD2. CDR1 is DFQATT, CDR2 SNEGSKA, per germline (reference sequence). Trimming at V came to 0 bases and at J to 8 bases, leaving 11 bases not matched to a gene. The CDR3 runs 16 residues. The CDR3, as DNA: TGCAGTGCTAGAGAAGGTAGCGGGGACACCGCGGGGGAGCTGTTTTTT. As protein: CSAREGSGDTAGELFF.

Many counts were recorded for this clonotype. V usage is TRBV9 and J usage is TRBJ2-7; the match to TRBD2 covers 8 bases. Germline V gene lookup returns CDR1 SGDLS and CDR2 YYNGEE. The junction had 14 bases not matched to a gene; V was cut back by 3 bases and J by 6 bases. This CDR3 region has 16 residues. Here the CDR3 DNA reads TGTGCCAGCAGCGAAACCGGGACTAGGCTGGAGGGCGAGCAGTACTTC. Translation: CASSETGTRLEGEQYF.

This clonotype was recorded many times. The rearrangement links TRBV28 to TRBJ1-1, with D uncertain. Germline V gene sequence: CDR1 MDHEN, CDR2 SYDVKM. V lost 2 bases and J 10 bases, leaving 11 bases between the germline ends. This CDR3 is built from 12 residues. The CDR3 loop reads CASSLPLEVAFF. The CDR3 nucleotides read TGTGCCAGCAGTTTACCGCTTGAAGTAGCTTTCTTT.

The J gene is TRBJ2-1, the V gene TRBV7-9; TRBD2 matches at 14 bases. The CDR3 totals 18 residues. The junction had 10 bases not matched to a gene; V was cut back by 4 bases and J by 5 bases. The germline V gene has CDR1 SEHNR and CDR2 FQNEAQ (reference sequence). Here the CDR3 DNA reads TGTGCCAGCAGCTCGGGACTAGCGGGAGTTTTAGGGGACAATGAGCAGTTCTTC. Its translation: CASSSGLAGVLGDNEQFF.

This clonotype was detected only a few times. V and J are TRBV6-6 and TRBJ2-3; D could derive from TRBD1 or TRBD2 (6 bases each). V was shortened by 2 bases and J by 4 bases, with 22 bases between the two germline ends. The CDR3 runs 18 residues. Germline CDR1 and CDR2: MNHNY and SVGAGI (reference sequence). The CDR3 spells CASSYRNGGQGMADTQYF. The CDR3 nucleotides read TGTGCCAGCAGTTACCGAAACGGGGGCCAGGGTATGGCAGATACGCAGTATTTT.

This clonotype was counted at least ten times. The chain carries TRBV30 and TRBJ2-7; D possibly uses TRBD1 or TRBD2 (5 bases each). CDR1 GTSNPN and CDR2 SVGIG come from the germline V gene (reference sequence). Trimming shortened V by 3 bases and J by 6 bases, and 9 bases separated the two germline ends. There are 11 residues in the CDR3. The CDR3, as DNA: TGTGCCTGGAGAGGGACCAGCGAGCAGTACTTC. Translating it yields CAWRGTSEQYF. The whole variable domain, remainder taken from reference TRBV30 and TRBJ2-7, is SQTIHQWPATLVQPVGSPLSLECTVEGTSNPNLYWYRQAAGRGLQLLFYSVGIGQISSEVPQNLSASRPQDRQFILSSKKLLLSDSGFYLCAWRGTSEQYFGPGTRLTVT.

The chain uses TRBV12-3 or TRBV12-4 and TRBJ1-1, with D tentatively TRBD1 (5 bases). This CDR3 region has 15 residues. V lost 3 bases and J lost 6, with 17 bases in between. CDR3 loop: CASSFRDGVHPEAFF. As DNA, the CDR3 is TGTGCCAGCAGTTTTCGGGACGGTGTACATCCTGAAGCTTTCTTT.

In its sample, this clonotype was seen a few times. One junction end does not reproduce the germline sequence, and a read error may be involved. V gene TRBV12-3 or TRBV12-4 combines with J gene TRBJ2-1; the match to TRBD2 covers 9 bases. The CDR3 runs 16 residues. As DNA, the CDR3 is TGTGCCAGCAGTTTAGCGCGGCTAGCGGGATACAATGGGCAGTTCTTC. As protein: CASSLARLAGYNGQFF.

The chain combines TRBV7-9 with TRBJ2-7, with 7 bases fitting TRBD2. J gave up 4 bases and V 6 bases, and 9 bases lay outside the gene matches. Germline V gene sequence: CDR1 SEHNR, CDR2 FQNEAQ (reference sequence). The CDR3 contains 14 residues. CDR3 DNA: TGTGCCAGCAGAGCCGGGACTAACTTATACGAGCAGTACTTC. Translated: CASRAGTNLYEQYF.